This TCR beta chain emerged from a study of T-cell memory formation after mild COVID-19. A single record per CDR3 protein comes from TCRdb applying MiXCR to the 5' RACE reads. The profile shows some 150,000 distinct CDR3 sequences, around 14% of them singletons. Germline CDR1 reads SGDLS; CDR2 reads YYNGEE. The CDR3 loop spans 14 amino acids. Losses at the gene ends were 0 bases for V and 7 bases for J; bases not matched to a gene: 5. The sequenced material came from PBMCs or a T cell subset sorted from them (not recorded which). The genes are TRBV9 and TRBJ1-1; TRBD1 matches at 8 bases. The receptor was derived from an adult woman who had mild COVID-19 (a few samples of this study predate the infection). Cell type and time point are not known. The CDR3 sequence: CASSVGYTGGEAFF. The CDR3 nucleotides are TGTGCCAGCAGCGTAGGGTACACAGGGGGTGAAGCTTTCTTT.